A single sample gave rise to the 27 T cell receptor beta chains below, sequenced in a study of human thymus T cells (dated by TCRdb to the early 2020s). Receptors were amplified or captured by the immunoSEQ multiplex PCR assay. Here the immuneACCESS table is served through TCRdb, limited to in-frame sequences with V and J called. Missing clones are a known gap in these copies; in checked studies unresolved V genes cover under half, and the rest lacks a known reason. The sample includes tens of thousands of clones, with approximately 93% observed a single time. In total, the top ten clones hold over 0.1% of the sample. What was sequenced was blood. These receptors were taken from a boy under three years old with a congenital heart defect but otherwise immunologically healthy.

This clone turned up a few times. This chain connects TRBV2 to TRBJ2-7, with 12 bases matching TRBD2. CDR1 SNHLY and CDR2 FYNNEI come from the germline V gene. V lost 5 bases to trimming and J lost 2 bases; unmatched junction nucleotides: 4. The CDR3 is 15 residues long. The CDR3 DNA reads TGTGCCAGCAGTCGGACTAGCGGGGCACCCTACGAGCAGTACTTC. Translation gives CASSRTSGAPYEQYF.

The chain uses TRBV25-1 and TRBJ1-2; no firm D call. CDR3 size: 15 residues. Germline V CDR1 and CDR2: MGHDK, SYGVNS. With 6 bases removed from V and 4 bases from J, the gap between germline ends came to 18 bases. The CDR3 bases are TGTGCCAGCAGGGGCACAAACCGTCGGGGCTATGGCTACACCTTC. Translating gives CASRGTNRRGYGYTF.

The CDR3, as DNA: TGTGCCAGCAGTGAATATATGACAGCCTATGGCTACACCTTC. This codes for CASSEYMTAYGYTF. This chain connects TRBV2 to TRBJ1-2; TRBD1 is a possible D gene (5 bases). V lost 2 bases and J 4 bases, leaving 11 bases between the germline ends. CDR1 is SNHLY, CDR2 FYNNEI, per germline. This CDR3 region has 14 residues.

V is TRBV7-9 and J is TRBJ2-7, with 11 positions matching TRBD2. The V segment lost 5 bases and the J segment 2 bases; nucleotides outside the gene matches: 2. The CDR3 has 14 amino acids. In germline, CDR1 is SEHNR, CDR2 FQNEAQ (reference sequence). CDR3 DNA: TGTGCCAGCAGCGGGACTAGCGGTCCCTACGAGCAGTACTTC. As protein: CASSGTSGPYEQYF.

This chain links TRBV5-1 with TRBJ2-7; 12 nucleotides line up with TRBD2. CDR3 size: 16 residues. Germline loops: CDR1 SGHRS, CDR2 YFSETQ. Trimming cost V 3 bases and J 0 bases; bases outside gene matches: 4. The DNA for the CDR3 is TGCGCCAGCAGCTGGACTAGCGGGGCCTCCTCCTACGAGCAGTACTTC. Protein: CASSWTSGASSYEQYF.

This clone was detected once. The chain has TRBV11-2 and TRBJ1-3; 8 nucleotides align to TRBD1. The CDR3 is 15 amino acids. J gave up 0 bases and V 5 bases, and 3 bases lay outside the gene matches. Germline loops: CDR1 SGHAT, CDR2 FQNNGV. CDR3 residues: CASSSGQGSGNTIYF. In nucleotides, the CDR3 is TGTGCCAGCAGCAGCGGACAGGGCTCTGGAAACACCATATATTTT.

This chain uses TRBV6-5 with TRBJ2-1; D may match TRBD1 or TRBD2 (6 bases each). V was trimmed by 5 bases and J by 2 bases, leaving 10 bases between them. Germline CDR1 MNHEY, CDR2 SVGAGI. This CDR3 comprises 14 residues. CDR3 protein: CASSPRDTYNEQFF. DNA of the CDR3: TGTGCCAGCAGTCCGCGGGACACCTACAATGAGCAGTTCTTC.

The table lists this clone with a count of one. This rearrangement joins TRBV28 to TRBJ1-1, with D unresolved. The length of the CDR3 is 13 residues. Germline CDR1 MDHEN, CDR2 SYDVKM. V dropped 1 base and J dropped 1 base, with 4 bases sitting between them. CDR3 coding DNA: TGTGCCAGCAGTTTATTTCAGAACACTGAAGCTTTCTTT. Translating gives CASSLFQNTEAFF.

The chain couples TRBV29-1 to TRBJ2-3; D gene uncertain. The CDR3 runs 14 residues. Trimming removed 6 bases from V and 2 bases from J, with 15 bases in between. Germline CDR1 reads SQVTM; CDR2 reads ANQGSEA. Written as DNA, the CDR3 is TGCAGCGTGCTGACCGTAAGAGTCACAGATACGCAGTATTTT. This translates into CSVLTVRVTDTQYF.

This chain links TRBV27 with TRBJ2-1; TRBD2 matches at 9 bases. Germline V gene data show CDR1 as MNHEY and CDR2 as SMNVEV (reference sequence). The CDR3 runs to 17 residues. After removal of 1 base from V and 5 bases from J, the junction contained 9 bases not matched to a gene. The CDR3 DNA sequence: TGTGCCAGCAGTTTATTAGGTCAGCGGGGGGCCGACAATGAGCAGTTCTTC. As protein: CASSLLGQRGADNEQFF.

The CDR3 region has the DNA TGTGCCAGCAGTCGGTGGGGAAGAAATGAGCAGTTCTTC. Protein product: CASSRWGRNEQFF. This chain links TRBV28 with TRBJ2-1; D is unclear. The V end was cut by 5 bases, the J end by 7 bases, with 12 bases between. CDR1 and CDR2 from the germline V gene are MDHEN and SYDVKM. The CDR3 contains 13 residues.

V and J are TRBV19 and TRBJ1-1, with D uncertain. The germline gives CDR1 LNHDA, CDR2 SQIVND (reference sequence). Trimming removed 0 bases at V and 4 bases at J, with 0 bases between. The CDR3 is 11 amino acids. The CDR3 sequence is CASSIDTEAFF. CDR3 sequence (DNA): TGTGCCAGTAGTATAGACACTGAAGCTTTCTTT.

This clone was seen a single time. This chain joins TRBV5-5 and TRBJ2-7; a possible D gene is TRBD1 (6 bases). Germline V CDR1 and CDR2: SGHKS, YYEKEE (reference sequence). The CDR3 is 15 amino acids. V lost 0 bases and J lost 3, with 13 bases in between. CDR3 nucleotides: TGTGCCAGCAGCTTGGCCCCGGACAGCAACTACGAGCAGTACTTC. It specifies CASSLAPDSNYEQYF.

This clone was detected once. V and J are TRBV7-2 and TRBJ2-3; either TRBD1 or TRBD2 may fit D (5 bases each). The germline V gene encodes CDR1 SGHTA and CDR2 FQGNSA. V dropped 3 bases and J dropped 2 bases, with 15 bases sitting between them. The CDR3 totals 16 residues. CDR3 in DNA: TGTGCCAGCAGCTTGGGACGCTTCGGGCCCACAGATACGCAGTATTTT. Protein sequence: CASSLGRFGPTDTQYF. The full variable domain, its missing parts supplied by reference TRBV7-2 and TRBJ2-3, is GAGVSQSPSNKVTEKGKDVELRCDPISGHTALYWYRQSLGQGLEFLIYFQGNSAPDKSGLPSDRFSAERTGGSVSTLTIQRTQQEDSAVYLCASSLGRFGPTDTQYFGPGTRLTVL.

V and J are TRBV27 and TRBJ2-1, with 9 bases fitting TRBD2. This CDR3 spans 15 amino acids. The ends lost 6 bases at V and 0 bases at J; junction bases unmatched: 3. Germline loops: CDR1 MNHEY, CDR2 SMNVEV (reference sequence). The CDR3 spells CASSLAGSSYNEQFF. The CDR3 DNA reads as TGTGCCAGCAGCCTAGCGGGGAGCTCCTACAATGAGCAGTTCTTC.

For the CDR3, the DNA is TGTGCCAGCAGCCTGACTAGCGGGGGGGCAATAGAGCAGTACTTC. It specifies CASSLTSGGAIEQYF. The chain links TRBV7-2 to TRBJ2-7; TRBD2 agrees at 14 bases. Germline values: CDR1 SGHTA, CDR2 FQGNSA. The CDR3 has 15 amino acids. Germline trimming cut 5 bases from V and 7 bases from J; bases unmatched to any gene: 7.

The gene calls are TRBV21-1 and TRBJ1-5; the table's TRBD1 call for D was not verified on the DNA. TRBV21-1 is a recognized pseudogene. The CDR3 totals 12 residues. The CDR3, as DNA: TGTGCCAGCAGCAAAAGGGACAGGGGAAGGCATTTT. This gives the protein CASSKRDRGRHF.

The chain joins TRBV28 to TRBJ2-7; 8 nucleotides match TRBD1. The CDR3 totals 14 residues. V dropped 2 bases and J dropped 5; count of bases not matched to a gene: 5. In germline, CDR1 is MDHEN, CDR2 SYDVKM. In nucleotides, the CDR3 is TGTGCCAGCAGTTTAGAGGACAGGGATCACGAGCAGTACTTC. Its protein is CASSLEDRDHEQYF.

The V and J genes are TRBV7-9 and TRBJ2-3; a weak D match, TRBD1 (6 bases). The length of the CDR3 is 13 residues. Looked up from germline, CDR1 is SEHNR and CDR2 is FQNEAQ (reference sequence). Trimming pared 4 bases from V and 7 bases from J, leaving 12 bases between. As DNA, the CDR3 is TGTGCCAGCAGCTCACAGGGTCTGCATACGCAGTATTTT. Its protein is CASSSQGLHTQYF.

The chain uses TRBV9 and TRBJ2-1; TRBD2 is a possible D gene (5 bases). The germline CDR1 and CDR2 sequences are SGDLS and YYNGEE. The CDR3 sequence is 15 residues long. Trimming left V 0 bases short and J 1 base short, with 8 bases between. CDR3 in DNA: TGTGCCAGCAGCGTAGTGACTACTTCCTACAATGAGCAGTTCTTC. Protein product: CASSVVTTSYNEQFF.

CDR3 in amino acids: CASSTGTNEQYF. The CDR3 nucleotides are TGTGCCAGCTCCACCGGGACAAACGAGCAGTACTTC. The chain recombines TRBV13 with TRBJ2-7; weak D call: TRBD1 (6 bases). Looked up from germline, CDR1 is PRHDT and CDR2 is FYEKMQ (reference sequence). CDR3 length: 12 amino acids. V was shortened by 8 bases and J by 5 bases, with 13 bases between the two germline ends. Full variable domain (remainder filled in from reference TRBV13 and TRBJ2-7): AAGVIQSPRHLIKEKRETATLKCYPIPRHDTVYWYQQGPGQDPQFLISFYEKMQSDKGSIPDRFSAQQFSDYHSELNMSSLELGDSALYFCASSTGTNEQYFGPGTRLTVT.

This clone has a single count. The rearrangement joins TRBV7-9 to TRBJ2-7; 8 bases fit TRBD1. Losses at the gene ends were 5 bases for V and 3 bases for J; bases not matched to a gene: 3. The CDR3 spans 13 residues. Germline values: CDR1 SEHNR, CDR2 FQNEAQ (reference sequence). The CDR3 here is CASSPTGGYEQYF. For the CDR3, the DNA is TGTGCCAGCAGCCCAACAGGGGGCTACGAGCAGTACTTC.

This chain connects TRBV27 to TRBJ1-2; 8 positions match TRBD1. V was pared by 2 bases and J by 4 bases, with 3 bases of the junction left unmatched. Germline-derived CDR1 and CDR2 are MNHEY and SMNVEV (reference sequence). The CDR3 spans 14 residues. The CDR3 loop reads CASSLTGGSYGYTF. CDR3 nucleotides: TGTGCCAGCAGTTTAACAGGGGGGAGCTATGGCTACACCTTC.

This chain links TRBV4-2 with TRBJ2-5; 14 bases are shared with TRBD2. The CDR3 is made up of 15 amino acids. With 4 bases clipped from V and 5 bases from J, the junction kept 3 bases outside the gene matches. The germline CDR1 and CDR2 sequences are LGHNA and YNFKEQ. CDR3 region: CASSRLAGGRETQYF. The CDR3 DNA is TGTGCCAGCAGCCGACTAGCGGGGGGGCGGGAGACCCAGTACTTC.

CDR3 residues: CASSSREGADTQYF. In DNA form, the CDR3 reads TGTGCCAGCAGCTCCCGGGAGGGGGCAGATACGCAGTATTTT. The chain combines TRBV7-2 with TRBJ2-3; the match to TRBD2 covers 8 bases. Germline loops: CDR1 SGHTA, CDR2 FQGNSA. V trimming: 4 bases; J trimming: 4 bases; junction bases outside the gene matches: 4. The CDR3 is made up of 14 amino acids.

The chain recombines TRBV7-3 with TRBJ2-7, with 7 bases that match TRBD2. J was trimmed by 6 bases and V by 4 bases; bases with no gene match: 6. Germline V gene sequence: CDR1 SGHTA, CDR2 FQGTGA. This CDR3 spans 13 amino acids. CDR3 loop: CASSSRGVGEQYF. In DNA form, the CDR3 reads TGTGCCAGCAGCTCCCGGGGGGTCGGCGAGCAGTACTTC. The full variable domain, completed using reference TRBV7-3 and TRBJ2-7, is GAGVSQTPSNKVTEKGKYVELRCDPISGHTALYWYRQSLGQGPEFLIYFQGTGAADDSGLPNDRFFAVRPEGSVSTLKIQRTERGDSAVYLCASSSRGVGEQYFGPGTRLTVT.

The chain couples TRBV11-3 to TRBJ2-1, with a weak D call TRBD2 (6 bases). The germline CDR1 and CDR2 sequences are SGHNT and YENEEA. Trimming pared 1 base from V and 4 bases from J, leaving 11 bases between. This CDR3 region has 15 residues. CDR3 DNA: TGTGCCAGCAGCTTAGCAGGAGGAGGGTACAATGAGCAGTTCTTC. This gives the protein CASSLAGGGYNEQFF.